This T cell receptor beta chain was identified in a study of cytomegalovirus exposure and HLA in healthy donors. Looking at the study overall: Early on, a data release was issued that held 80 million or so unique TCRs from HLA-typed donors. Study observations and caveats: Rarity held for most TCR sequences, but there were some public TCRs that occurred in many donors. When analyzed later, a missense DCLRE1C variant was found to be linked to TCR beta V- and J-gene trimming. Over 15,000 TCR beta sequences were associated with HLA alleles at 0.05 false discovery rate in a later analysis.

Primers included in the PCR were 60 Vbeta and 13 Jbeta primers. This table comes from immunoSEQ multiplex PCR, and its TCRdb copy is limited to in-frame clones, with some not included. The repertoire includes around 85,000 clones, about 80% of them detected once, and more than 20% sits in the top ten. There are many counts of this clone. Its antigen is not known. One end of the junction varies from germline; a read error may be responsible. Other nucleotide sequences in the sample specify the same CDR3. This TCR was sampled from a woman in her fifties or sixties in good health and CMV-seropositive. The specimen sequenced was PBMCs.

In DNA form, the CDR3 reads TGCGCCAGCAGTGATACACCCGACAGCCCTTATGGCTACACCTTC. Its protein product is CASSDTPDSPYGYTF. The chain carries TRBV6-6 and TRBJ1-2; a possible D gene is TRBD1 (5 bases). Germline CDR1 MNHNY, CDR2 SVGAGI (reference sequence). This CDR3 spans 15 amino acids.